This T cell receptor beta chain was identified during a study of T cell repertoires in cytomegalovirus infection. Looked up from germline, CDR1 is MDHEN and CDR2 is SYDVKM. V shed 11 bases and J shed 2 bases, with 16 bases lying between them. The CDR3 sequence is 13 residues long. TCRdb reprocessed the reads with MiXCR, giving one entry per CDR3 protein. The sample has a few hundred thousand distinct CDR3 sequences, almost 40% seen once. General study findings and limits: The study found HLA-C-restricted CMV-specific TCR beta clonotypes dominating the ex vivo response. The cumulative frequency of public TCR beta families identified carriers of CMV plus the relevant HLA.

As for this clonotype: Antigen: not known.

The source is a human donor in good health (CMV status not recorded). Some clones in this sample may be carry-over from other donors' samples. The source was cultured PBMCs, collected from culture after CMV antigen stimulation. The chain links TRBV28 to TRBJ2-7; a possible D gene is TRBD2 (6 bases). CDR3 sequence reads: CAVVRRDAYEQYF. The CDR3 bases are TGTGCCGTTGTTAGGAGGGACGCCTACGAGCAGTACTTC.